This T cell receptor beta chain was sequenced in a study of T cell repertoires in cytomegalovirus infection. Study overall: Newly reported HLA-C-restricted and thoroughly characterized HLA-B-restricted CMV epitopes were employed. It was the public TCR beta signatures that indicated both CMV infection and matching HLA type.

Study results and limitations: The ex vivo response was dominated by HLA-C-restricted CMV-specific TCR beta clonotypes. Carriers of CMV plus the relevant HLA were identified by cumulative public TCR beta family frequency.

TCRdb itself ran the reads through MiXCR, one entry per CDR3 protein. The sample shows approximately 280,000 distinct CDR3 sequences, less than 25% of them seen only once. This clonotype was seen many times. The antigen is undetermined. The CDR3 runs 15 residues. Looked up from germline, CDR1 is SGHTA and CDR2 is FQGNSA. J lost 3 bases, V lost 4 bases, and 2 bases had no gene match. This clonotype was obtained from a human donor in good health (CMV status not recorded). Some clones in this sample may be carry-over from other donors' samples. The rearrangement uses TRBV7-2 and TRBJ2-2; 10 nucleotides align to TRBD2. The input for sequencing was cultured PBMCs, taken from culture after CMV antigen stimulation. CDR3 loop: CASSSSGRDTGELFF. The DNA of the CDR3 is TGTGCCAGCAGCTCTAGCGGGAGAGACACCGGGGAGCTGTTTTTT.